This is a list of T cell receptor beta chains from one sample in a study of cytomegalovirus exposure and HLA in healthy donors. Assay: immunoSEQ multiplex PCR; the TCRdb copy retains only in-frame clones and omits some. The data show 100,000 or so clones, just under 80% seen once. Sequences were obtained from PBMCs. Every receptor here comes from a man in his thirties or forties in good health and CMV-seronegative. Both conserved end residues are part of each CDR3. Each record gives: clone size, D gene, J gene, V gene, CDR3 length, CDR3 DNA, CDR3 protein. A D gene is named only where the DNA matches it firmly. A row's size may be missing; if present it is once, few, many or a size class.

size: .
D: .
J: TRBJ1-2
V: TRBV7-2
length: 14
DNA: TGTGCCAGCAGCTTAGCGGGGGGTTGGGACGGCTACACCTTC
CDR3: CASSLAGGWDGYTF

size: .
D: TRBD2
J: TRBJ2-4
V: TRBV28
length: 17
DNA: TGTGCCAGCTTGACTAGCGGAACTCTACTAGCCAAAAACATTCAGTACTTC
CDR3: CASLTSGTLLAKNIQYF

size: .
D: .
J: TRBJ1-1
V: TRBV11-2
length: 15
DNA: TGTGCCAGCAGCCCGTCCAAACTCGGGAACACTGAAGCTTTCTTT
CDR3: CASSPSKLGNTEAFF

size: .
D: .
J: TRBJ1-5
V: TRBV4-1
length: 15
DNA: TGCGCCAGCAGCCTTGGGGCATCGAGCAATCAGCCCCAGCATTTT
CDR3: CASSLGASSNQPQHF

size: .
D: TRBD1
J: TRBJ1-5
V: TRBV7-9
length: 15
DNA: TGTGCCAGCAGCAACCGGGACAGACATGACCAGCCCCAGCATTTT
CDR3: CASSNRDRHDQPQHF

size: .
D: TRBD1
J: TRBJ2-7
V: TRBV19
length: 14
DNA: TGTGCTTCCGGGACAGGGGGAGGCTCCTACGAGCAGTACTTC
CDR3: CASGTGGGSYEQYF

size: .
D: .
J: TRBJ2-4
V: TRBV4-3
length: 13
DNA: TGCGCCAGCAGCCAAGATACAGGAGTCATTCAGTACTTC
CDR3: CASSQDTGVIQYF

size: .
D: TRBD1
J: TRBJ1-6
V: TRBV6-1
length: 20
DNA: TGTGCCAGCAGTGAAGCGGGGACAGGGAAAACAACTAACTATAATTCACCCCTCCACTTT
CDR3: CASSEAGTGKTTNYNSPLHF

size: .
D: .
J: TRBJ2-1
V: TRBV2
length: 15
DNA: TGTGCCAGCAAGCCAGGTTGGTCGTCGGGAGCTGAGCAGTTCTTC
CDR3: CASKPGWSSGAEQFF

size: .
D: TRBD1
J: TRBJ2-3
V: TRBV11-3
length: 15
DNA: TGTGCCAGCAGCTTATTTACAGGGGCCGGAGATACGCAGTATTTT
CDR3: CASSLFTGAGDTQYF

size: .
D: TRBD1
J: TRBJ2-2
V: TRBV4-1
length: 16
DNA: TGCGCCAGCAGCCAATTCAACAGGGGTATCCCCGGGGAGCTGTTTTTT
CDR3: CASSQFNRGIPGELFF

size: .
D: .
J: TRBJ1-2
V: TRBV11-2
length: 15
DNA: TGTGCCAGCAGCCCCGAGCCGGTCCGTAACTATGGCTACACCTTC
CDR3: CASSPEPVRNYGYTF

size: .
D: .
J: TRBJ1-1
V: TRBV11-2
length: 13
DNA: TGTGCCAGCAGCTCCGGACAGAACACTGAAGCTTTCTTT
CDR3: CASSSGQNTEAFF

size: .
D: TRBD2
J: TRBJ2-5
V: TRBV25-1
length: 15
DNA: TGTGCCAGCAGTCAAGGGACGGGGGGAGGGGAGACCCAGTACTTC
CDR3: CASSQGTGGGETQYF

size: .
D: TRBD1
J: TRBJ1-5
V: TRBV13
length: 16
DNA: TGTGCCAGCAGGCGCTCCGGGACAGGGGGTGGACAGCCCCAGCATTTT
CDR3: CASRRSGTGGGQPQHF

size: .
D: TRBD1
J: TRBJ1-1
V: TRBV27
length: 16
DNA: TGTGCCAGCAGGTTAATGGGACAGGGGGGAGGCACTGAAGCTTTCTTT
CDR3: CASRLMGQGGGTEAFF

size: .
D: TRBD2
J: TRBJ2-2
V: TRBV4-1
length: 16
DNA: TGCGCCAGCAGCCAATCGGGACTAGCCGACACCGGGGAGCTGTTTTTT
CDR3: CASSQSGLADTGELFF

size: .
D: .
J: TRBJ2-1
V: TRBV4-1
length: 16
DNA: TGCGCCAGCAGCCAAGATCGTGTAGGGGGTTACAATGAGCAGTTCTTC
CDR3: CASSQDRVGGYNEQFF

size: .
D: TRBD1
J: TRBJ2-3
V: TRBV23-1
length: 17
DNA: TGCGCCAGCAGTCAACGCCCCCGGGACAGAACCACAGATACGCAGTATTTT
CDR3: CASSQRPRDRTTDTQYF

size: .
D: .
J: TRBJ1-2
V: TRBV18
length: 13
DNA: TGTGCCAGCTCACCCGAACAGCCAGGGGGCTACACCTTC
CDR3: CASSPEQPGGYTF

size: .
D: .
J: TRBJ1-1
V: TRBV18
length: 14
DNA: TGTGCCAGCTCACCCCTCAGCGATGCCACTGAAGCTTTCTTT
CDR3: CASSPLSDATEAFF

size: .
D: TRBD2
J: TRBJ2-1
V: TRBV9
length: 14
DNA: TGTGCCAGCAGCGGATTAGCGGGAGACAATGAGCAGTTCTTC
CDR3: CASSGLAGDNEQFF

size: .
D: .
J: TRBJ1-1
V: TRBV28
length: 13
DNA: TGTGCCAGCAGTTTTGATCTCGGCACTGAAGCTTTCTTT
CDR3: CASSFDLGTEAFF

size: .
D: TRBD1
J: TRBJ1-1
V: TRBV5-6
length: 15
DNA: TGTGCCAGCAGCTTAGAGACAGGGACGGTCACTGAAGCTTTCTTT
CDR3: CASSLETGTVTEAFF

size: .
D: .
J: TRBJ2-7
V: TRBV5-4
length: 15
DNA: TGTGCCAGCAGCTTGGAAATCGGGGAACCTTACGAGCAGTACTTC
CDR3: CASSLEIGEPYEQYF

size: .
D: TRBD1
J: TRBJ1-4
V: TRBV28
length: 15
DNA: TGTGCCAGCAGCCCGCGGACAGGGGGCAGGGAAAAACTGTTTTTT
CDR3: CASSPRTGGREKLFF

size: .
D: .
J: TRBJ1-1
V: TRBV13
length: 15
DNA: TGTGCCAGCAGCTTTATCCACAGTCAGCACACTGAAGCTTTCTTT
CDR3: CASSFIHSQHTEAFF

size: .
D: TRBD2
J: TRBJ2-7
V: TRBV7-8
length: 15
DNA: TGTGCCAGCAGCCCGTCCACTAGCGGGGCCTACGAGCAGTACTTC
CDR3: CASSPSTSGAYEQYF

size: .
D: .
J: TRBJ2-1
V: TRBV30
length: 10
DNA: TGTGCCTGGAGTGGTCGTGAGCAGTTCTTC
CDR3: CAWSGREQFF

size: .
D: .
J: TRBJ2-1
V: TRBV4-1
length: 15
DNA: TGCGCCAGCAGCCAAGCTCCGACTAGTGGCAATGAGCAGTTCTTC
CDR3: CASSQAPTSGNEQFF

size: .
D: .
J: TRBJ1-2
V: TRBV7-2
length: 14
DNA: TGTGCCAGCAGCTTACATCCGGGGAGATATGGCTACACCTTC
CDR3: CASSLHPGRYGYTF

size: .
D: .
J: TRBJ2-1
V: TRBV5-1
length: 16
DNA: TGCGCCAGCAGCTTGGAGAGGTCGGGGAAGAACAATGAGCAGTTCTTC
CDR3: CASSLERSGKNNEQFF

size: few
D: .
J: TRBJ2-1
V: TRBV10-1
length: 14
DNA: TGCGCCAGCAGTGATAACTATGCGGGCAATGAGCAGTTCTTC
CDR3: CASSDNYAGNEQFF

size: .
D: TRBD1
J: TRBJ1-6
V: TRBV7-8
length: 19
DNA: TGTGCCAGCAGCTTAGCCCCTTTTCAGGGGGCTATGGGAGATTCACCCCTCCACTTT
CDR3: CASSLAPFQGAMGDSPLHF

size: few
D: .
J: TRBJ2-5
V: TRBV5-4
length: 11
DNA: TGTGCCAGCGCGAACCAAGAGACCCAGTACTTC
CDR3: CASANQETQYF

size: .
D: TRBD1
J: TRBJ1-5
V: TRBV5-8
length: 15
DNA: TGTGCCAGCAGCCTGGGGACAGATAAATATCAGCCCCAGCATTTT
CDR3: CASSLGTDKYQPQHF

size: few
D: TRBD1
J: TRBJ1-5
V: TRBV15
length: 14
DNA: TGTGCCACCAGCATACAGGGGGCGGGTCAGCCCCAGCATTTT
CDR3: CATSIQGAGQPQHF

size: .
D: TRBD1
J: TRBJ1-1
V: TRBV27
length: 15
DNA: TGTGCCAGCAGTTACGTACAGGGGGCGAACACTGAAGCTTTCTTT
CDR3: CASSYVQGANTEAFF

size: .
D: .
J: TRBJ1-5
V: TRBV7-8
length: 15
DNA: TGTGCCAGCAGCTTGGTAGCCATTCGCAATCAGCCCCAGCATTTT
CDR3: CASSLVAIRNQPQHF

size: once
D: .
J: TRBJ2-2
V: TRBV7-2
length: 15
DNA: TGTGCCAGCAGCTACCAGACAGGGAACACCGGGGAGCTGTTTTTT
CDR3: CASSYQTGNTGELFF

size: .
D: .
J: TRBJ1-5
V: TRBV30
length: 13
DNA: TGTGCCTGGACTGACGGGACAAATCAGCCCCAGCATTTT
CDR3: CAWTDGTNQPQHF

size: .
D: .
J: TRBJ1-1
V: TRBV5-1
length: 14
DNA: TGCGCCAGCAGCCCTGGTGGGGCTACCACTGAAGCTTTCTTT
CDR3: CASSPGGATTEAFF

size: .
D: .
J: TRBJ1-2
V: TRBV15
length: 13
DNA: TGTGCCACCAGCATCAGAGGAAACTATGGCTACACCTTC
CDR3: CATSIRGNYGYTF

size: .
D: TRBD2
J: TRBJ2-1
V: TRBV9
length: 19
DNA: TGTGCCAGCAGCGTAGGTTACTCTAGCGGGAGTGGGTCCTACAATGAGCAGTTCTTC
CDR3: CASSVGYSSGSGSYNEQFF

size: .
D: TRBD2
J: TRBJ2-3
V: TRBV6-6
length: 15
DNA: TGTGCCAGCAGGGGACTAGCGGACGGAAGGGATACGCAGTATTTT
CDR3: CASRGLADGRDTQYF

size: .
D: TRBD1
J: TRBJ2-5
V: TRBV7-7
length: 16
DNA: TGTGCCAGCAGCTTTATTCCGGGACAGGGTAGGGAGACCCAGTACTTC
CDR3: CASSFIPGQGRETQYF

size: .
D: .
J: TRBJ2-3
V: TRBV6-5
length: 15
DNA: TGTGCCAGCAGATACAAGGGGACTAGCACAGATACGCAGTATTTT
CDR3: CASRYKGTSTDTQYF

size: .
D: TRBD2
J: TRBJ2-7
V: TRBV4-1
length: 16
DNA: TGCGCCAGCAGCCAAGTTAGCCCTAGCGGGTCCTACGAGCAGTACTTC
CDR3: CASSQVSPSGSYEQYF

size: .
D: TRBD1
J: TRBJ1-1
V: TRBV6-5
length: 13
DNA: TGTGCCAGCAGAAGACAGGGGGGCACTGAAGCTTTCTTT
CDR3: CASRRQGGTEAFF

size: .
D: TRBD2
J: TRBJ2-1
V: TRBV4-1
length: 19
DNA: TGCGCCAGCAGCCAAGTAGGGACTGTAGCGGGAGGGGACCGGAATGAGCAGTTCTTC
CDR3: CASSQVGTVAGGDRNEQFF

size: .
D: .
J: TRBJ1-5
V: TRBV7-8
length: 14
DNA: TGTGCCAGCAGCTTAAGTAGAAGCAATCAGCCCCAGCATTTT
CDR3: CASSLSRSNQPQHF

size: .
D: .
J: TRBJ1-2
V: TRBV15
length: 14
DNA: TGTGCCACCAGCAGAGACAGGGAAACCTATGGCTACACCTTC
CDR3: CATSRDRETYGYTF

size: once
D: .
J: TRBJ2-7
V: TRBV9
length: 15
DNA: TGTGCCAGCAGCGTAGACGTCAATAGCGTCTACGAGCAGTACTTC
CDR3: CASSVDVNSVYEQYF

size: .
D: TRBD1
J: TRBJ2-3
V: TRBV5-5
length: 14
DNA: TGTGCCAGCAGCAAGGACAGGGACACAGATACGCAGTATTTT
CDR3: CASSKDRDTDTQYF

size: .
D: .
J: TRBJ1-1
V: TRBV6-5
length: 14
DNA: TGTGCCAGCAGTTACCGGGGGTGGAACACTGAAGCTTTCTTT
CDR3: CASSYRGWNTEAFF

size: once
D: TRBD2
J: TRBJ2-7
V: TRBV5-4
length: 16
DNA: TGTGCCAGCAGCTTGCCCGGGACTAGCGGGAGGGATGAGCAGTACTTC
CDR3: CASSLPGTSGRDEQYF